A single sample is the source of the 14 T cell receptor beta chains below, sequenced in a study of cytomegalovirus exposure and HLA in healthy donors. PCR used 60 Vbeta primers and 13 Jbeta primers. Using immunoSEQ multiplex PCR, the repertoire was profiled, and TCRdb retains in-frame clones only, with some absent. The sample contains roughly 160,000 clones, approximately 88% of which appear only once. The sample consisted of PBMCs. The receptors derive from a boy between 2 and 15 years old in good health and CMV-seronegative.

This clone showed up just a few times. The chain recombines TRBV9 with TRBJ2-2; TRBD2 matches at 9 bases. CDR3 size: 16 residues. The ends lost 0 bases at V and 6 bases at J; junction bases unmatched: 6. The germline gives CDR1 SGDLS, CDR2 YYNGEE. This chain's CDR3 is CASSVASGVGSGELFF. The CDR3 DNA reads as TGTGCCAGCAGCGTAGCTAGCGGGGTGGGTTCCGGGGAGCTGTTTTTT.

The CDR3 loop is CASSQGVSGYEQYF. CDR3 in DNA: TGCGCCAGCAGCCAAGGGGTTAGCGGCTACGAGCAGTACTTC. The chain links TRBV4-3 to TRBJ2-7, with a possible D match to TRBD2 (6 bases). This CDR3 region has 14 residues. V dropped 1 base and J dropped 3 bases, with 10 bases sitting between them. Germline-derived CDR1 and CDR2 are LGHNA and YSLEER.

The chain joins TRBV4-3 to TRBJ2-5; D is ambiguous. Near its end, the DNA agrees better with TRBJ2-7, so the J call may be wrong. This CDR3 region has 15 residues. CDR1 and CDR2 (germline): LGHNA, YSLEER. CDR3 DNA sequence: TGCGCCAGCACTCCAAGTACGACACTTATTTACGAGCAGTACTTC. Amino acid sequence: CASTPSTTLIYEQYF.

V gene TRBV7-8 combines with J gene TRBJ2-5; TRBD2 aligns across 11 bases. The trim removed 3 bases at V and 1 base at J, leaving 10 bases unmatched. Germline loops: CDR1 SGHVS, CDR2 FQNEAQ. The CDR3 has 18 amino acids. The CDR3: CASSLRGSGRDPQETQYF. The CDR3 nucleotides are TGTGCCAGCAGCTTGAGGGGTAGCGGGAGGGACCCCCAAGAGACCCAGTACTTC.

The chain employs TRBV7-2 and TRBJ2-7, with 9 positions matching TRBD1. The V and J ends lost 2 bases and 3 bases, in that order; junction bases with no gene match: 5. Germline assignment: CDR1 SGHTA and CDR2 FQGNSA. The CDR3 has 15 residues. The CDR3 reads CASSLLGQGVYEQYF. CDR3 nucleotide sequence: TGTGCCAGCAGCTTACTGGGACAGGGAGTCTACGAGCAGTACTTC. Looking up the rest from reference TRBV7-2 and TRBJ2-7 gives the full variable domain: GAGVSQSPSNKVTEKGKDVELRCDPISGHTALYWYRQSLGQGLEFLIYFQGNSAPDKSGLPSDRFSAERTGGSVSTLTIQRTQQEDSAVYLCASSLLGQGVYEQYFGPGTRLTVT.

The chain combines TRBV11-3 with TRBJ2-1; TRBD2 agrees at 9 bases. CDR1 and CDR2 from the germline V gene are SGHNT and YENEEA. Trimming cost V 4 bases and J 2 bases; bases outside gene matches: 18. There are 20 residues in the CDR3. The CDR3 sequence: CASSSRGGVAGAHTYNEQFF. The CDR3 DNA reads as TGTGCCAGCAGCTCTCGGGGCGGAGTAGCGGGAGCCCATACCTACAATGAGCAGTTCTTC.

The rearrangement uses TRBV6-5 and TRBJ1-2; 7 nucleotides match TRBD1. Per the germline V gene, CDR1 is MNHEY and CDR2 is SVGAGI. Trimming cost V 5 bases and J 5 bases; bases outside gene matches: 8. The CDR3 is 14 amino acids. The DNA for the CDR3 is TGTGCCAGCAGTCTAATGCTGGGACAGTATGGCTACACCTTC. Amino acids: CASSLMLGQYGYTF.

The chain employs TRBV7-9 and TRBJ2-7; D gene unclear. The V end lost 1 base, the J end lost 4 bases, and 14 bases lay between the germline ends. This CDR3 spans 15 amino acids. Germline CDR1 is SEHNR and CDR2 is FQNEAQ (reference sequence). The CDR3 DNA sequence: TGTGCCAGCAGCTTAGGGGTAGCAGCATTTTACGAGCAGTACTTC. The encoded protein is CASSLGVAAFYEQYF. The full variable domain, rest sourced from reference TRBV7-9 and TRBJ2-7, is DTGVSQNPRHKITKRGQNVTFRCDPISEHNRLYWYRQTLGQGPEFLTYFQNEAQLEKSRLLSDRFSAERPKGSFSTLEIQRTEQGDSAMYLCASSLGVAAFYEQYFGPGTRLTVT.

The rearrangement uses TRBV10-3 and TRBJ2-3, with D perhaps matching TRBD2 (6 bases). CDR3 length: 14 amino acids. Germline V lookup: CDR1 ENHRY, CDR2 SYGVKD. V dropped 4 bases and J dropped 5 bases, with 13 bases sitting between them. The CDR3 protein is CAISAGGPGDTQYF. Written as DNA, the CDR3 is TGTGCCATCAGTGCTGGAGGGCCCGGAGATACGCAGTATTTT.

The chain uses TRBV7-8 and TRBJ2-3; maybe TRBD1 (6 bases). The CDR3 loop spans 14 amino acids. Per germline, CDR1 SGHVS and CDR2 FQNEAQ. V shed 5 bases and J shed 6 bases, with 15 bases lying between them. The CDR3 DNA follows: TGTGCCAGCAGCGCCCAACAGGGTTATGATACGCAGTATTTT. Translation: CASSAQQGYDTQYF.

The rearrangement joins TRBV7-6 to TRBJ2-3, with 8 positions matching TRBD2. The CDR3 totals 14 residues. Germline-derived CDR1 and CDR2 are SGHVS and FNYEAQ. J was trimmed by 6 bases and V by 3 bases; bases with no gene match: 5. The CDR3 spells CASSFSGGPDTQYF. CDR3 sequence (DNA): TGTGCCAGCAGCTTTTCGGGGGGGCCGGATACGCAGTATTTT.

The chain has TRBV28 and TRBJ2-7; TRBD2 agrees at 9 bases. Trimming at V came to 7 bases and at J to 2 bases, leaving 9 bases not matched to a gene. The CDR3 has 15 amino acids. Germline assignment: CDR1 MDHEN and CDR2 SYDVKM. CDR3 sequence (DNA): TGTGCCAGCAAACAAAGCGGGAGGCCCACCTACGAGCAGTACTTC. This encodes CASKQSGRPTYEQYF.

V is TRBV6-5 and J is TRBJ1-6; TRBD1 matches 8 bases. The germline gives CDR1 MNHEY, CDR2 SVGAGI. The CDR3 contains 16 residues. J lost 2 bases, V lost 4 bases, and 4 bases had no gene match. Written as DNA, the CDR3 is TGTGCCAGCAGTTCCGGGACAGGCGCCTATAATTCACCCCTCCACTTT. Translated: CASSSGTGAYNSPLHF.

This chain joins TRBV5-4 and TRBJ1-2; 9 nucleotides agree with TRBD1. The length of the CDR3 is 14 residues. Germline CDR1 is SGHNT and CDR2 is YYREEE (reference sequence). The ends lost 0 bases at V and 8 bases at J; junction bases unmatched: 5. Written as DNA, the CDR3 is TGTGCCAGCAGCTTGGATCCGGGACAGGGAGGCTACACCTTC. Encoded protein: CASSLDPGQGGYTF.